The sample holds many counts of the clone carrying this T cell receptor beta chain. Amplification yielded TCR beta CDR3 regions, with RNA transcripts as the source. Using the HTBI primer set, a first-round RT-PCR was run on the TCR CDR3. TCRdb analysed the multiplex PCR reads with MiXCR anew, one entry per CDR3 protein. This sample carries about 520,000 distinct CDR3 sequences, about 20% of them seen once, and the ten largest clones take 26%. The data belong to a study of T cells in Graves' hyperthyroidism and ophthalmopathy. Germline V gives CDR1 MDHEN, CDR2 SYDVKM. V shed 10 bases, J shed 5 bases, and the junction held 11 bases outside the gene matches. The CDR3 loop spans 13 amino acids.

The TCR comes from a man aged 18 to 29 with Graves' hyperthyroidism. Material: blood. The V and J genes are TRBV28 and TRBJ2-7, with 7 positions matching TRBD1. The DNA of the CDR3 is TGTGCCACCAAAGACAGGGTACCCCACGAGCAGTACTTC. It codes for CATKDRVPHEQYF.